This TCR beta chain was identified during a study of Ad26.COV2.S vaccination and SARS-CoV-2 variants. The wider study: Ad26.COV2.S given intramuscularly, once or twice 56 days apart. Study-level findings and limits: Spike-specific CD8+ and CD4+ T cell responses reportedly showed substantial breadth after vaccination. Measurements of TCR breadth and depth may have given underestimates of the total T cell responses.

The assay was immunoSEQ multiplex PCR, and TCRdb's table has in-frame clones only and misses some. The table has roughly 350,000 clones, approximately 86% seen once. Trimming stripped 8 bases from V and 4 bases from J, with 20 bases between. CDR3 length: 15 residues. The germline V gene encodes CDR1 SGHTA and CDR2 FQGNSA. Note on this clone: Its target is not known.

The sample's treatment: some 20 received Ad26.COV2.S at low or high dose, single or two shots; 5 received placebo; per-sample allocation not given. It was on day 63 after the first vaccine or placebo injection that samples were taken. Sequences were derived from peripheral blood, sampled in a trial of Ad26.COV2.S vaccine versus placebo. V and J are TRBV7-2 and TRBJ2-5; tentative D call: TRBD1 (6 bases). The clonotype originates from a person aged 18 to 65 who received the Ad26.COV2.S COVID-19 vaccine or a placebo. As DNA, the CDR3 is TGTGCCAGCGCCCATAGGGGCGGACAGAGAGAGACCCAGTACTTC. Translation: CASAHRGGQRETQYF. Complete variable domain (other parts from reference TRBV7-2 and TRBJ2-5): GAGVSQSPSNKVTEKGKDVELRCDPISGHTALYWYRQSLGQGLEFLIYFQGNSAPDKSGLPSDRFSAERTGGSVSTLTIQRTQQEDSAVYLCASAHRGGQRETQYFGPGTRLLVL.